The clone carrying this T cell receptor (beta chain) has more than one count but fewer than ten. V gave up 11 bases and J gave up 10 bases, with 21 bases separating them. The CDR3 spans 13 residues. Per the germline V gene, CDR1 is MNHEY and CDR2 is SVGEGT. The data were obtained in a study of blood T cells in healthy people across ages. Next came a second PCR, run for about 7 to 11 cycles, which used a sample-barcoded 5' primer along with a J-beta primer mix. TCRdb re-derived calls from the 5' RACE reads in MiXCR, one entry per CDR3 protein. The sample includes hundreds of thousands of distinct CDR3 sequences, over 40% of them seen just once.

The specimen sequenced was blood. This rearrangement joins TRBV6-2 or TRBV6-3 to TRBJ2-1, with D perhaps given as TRBD1 or TRBD2 (6 bases each). This sequence was found in a woman older than 75 in good health. CDR3 loop: CASRGPGAREQFF. The CDR3 coding sequence is TGTGCCTCCCGGGGGCCGGGGGCGCGAGAGCAGTTCTTC.